This TCR beta chain came from a study of neoadjuvant anti-PD-1 for oral cavity cancer. Stated time point: after neoadjuvant nivolumab, at surgical resection. The V segment lost 1 base and the J segment 0 bases; nucleotides outside the gene matches: 3. The CDR3 has 15 amino acids. Germline lookup yields CDR1 SGHAT and CDR2 FQDESV (reference sequence). Generated by immunoSEQ multiplex PCR, the TCRdb table keeps only in-frame clones and is missing some. The table has 9,300 or so clones, under 85% seen once. The sequence came from a person between 40 and 85 years old with oral cavity squamous cell carcinoma. The input for sequencing was PBMCs, taken after nivolumab (anti-PD-1) treatment. The chain is built from TRBV11-1 and TRBJ2-7, with 7 bases fitting TRBD2. This chain's CDR3 is CASSLGGGFSYEQYF. The CDR3 DNA follows: TGTGCCAGCAGCTTAGGGGGAGGGTTCTCCTACGAGCAGTACTTC.